This TCR beta chain was observed in a study of cytomegalovirus exposure and HLA in healthy donors. Findings of the study overall: In an earlier analysis, in 587 donors, most V segments appeared productive either ~87% or ~30% of the time.

Notes on this clone: Its antigen is as yet unknown.

Germline V CDR1 and CDR2: MGHRA, YSYEKL. Trimming stripped 4 bases from V and 4 bases from J, with 11 bases between. This CDR3 region has 14 residues. 60 Vbeta and 13 Jbeta primers were used in PCR. Sequencing was performed with immunoSEQ multiplex PCR; in TCRdb, only in-frame clones are kept and a portion is missing. The sample yields over 250,000 clones, more than 55% seen once. The chain recombines TRBV4-1 with TRBJ1-3; D is unresolved. Sequences were obtained from PBMCs. The clonotype comes from a female donor in good health and CMV-seronegative. CDR3 region: CASSPPELGNTIYF. The DNA for the CDR3 is TGCGCCAGCAGCCCCCCGGAGTTGGGAAACACCATATATTTT.